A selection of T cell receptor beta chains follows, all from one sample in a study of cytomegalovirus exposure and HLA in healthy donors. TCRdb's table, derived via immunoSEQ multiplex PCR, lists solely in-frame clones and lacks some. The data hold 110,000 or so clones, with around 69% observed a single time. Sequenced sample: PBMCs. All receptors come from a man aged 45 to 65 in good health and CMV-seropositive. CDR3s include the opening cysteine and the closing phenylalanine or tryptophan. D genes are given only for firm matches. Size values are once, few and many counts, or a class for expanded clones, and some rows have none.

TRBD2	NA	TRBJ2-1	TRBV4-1	TGCGCCAGCAGTCAAAAGGGACTAGCGGGAGGGGCCTCCTACAATGAGCAGTTCTTC	CASSQKGLAGGASYNEQFF
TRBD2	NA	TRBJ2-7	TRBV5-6	TGTGCCAGCAGCGATTCGCTGCGGGAGTGGGAGCAGTACTTC	CASSDSLREWEQYF
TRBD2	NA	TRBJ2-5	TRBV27	TGTGCCACCCCTAGGGAGCGGGGGTCTAGACAGACCCAGTACTTC	CATPRERGSRQTQYF
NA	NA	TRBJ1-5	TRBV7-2	TGTGCCAGCAGCTTCTCTTTTGGGGGGGACGGGCAGCCCCAGCATTTT	CASSFSFGGDGQPQHF
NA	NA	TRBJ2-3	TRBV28	TGTGCCCTCTCCGGTGATTTTGGTACGCAGTATTTT	CALSGDFGTQYF
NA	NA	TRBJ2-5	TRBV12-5	TGTGCTAGTGCCTTGGGGGGAAGTGAGACCCAGTACTTC	CASALGGSETQYF
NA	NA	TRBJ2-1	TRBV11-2	TGTGCCAGCAGTCGCCACCCCCAAAGCATATGGGCCAATGAGCAGTTCTTC	CASSRHPQSIWANEQFF
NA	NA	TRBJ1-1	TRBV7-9	TGTGCCAGCAGCTCCCTAATGTACACTGAAGCTTTCTTT	CASSSLMYTEAFF
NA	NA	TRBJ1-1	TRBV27	TGTGCCAGCGCACTCATTGGGAGCACTGAAGCTTTCTTT	CASALIGSTEAFF
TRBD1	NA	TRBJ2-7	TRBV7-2	TGTGCCAGCAGGCCGGGTACAAAGGGGGCTTACGAGCAGTACTTC	CASRPGTKGAYEQYF
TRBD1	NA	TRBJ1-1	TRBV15	TGTGCCACCAGCAGCAACAGGGGAAGGACTGAAGCTTTCTTT	CATSSNRGRTEAFF
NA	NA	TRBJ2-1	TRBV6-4	TGTGCCAGCAGTGACACGGGGAGCTCCTACAATGAGCAGTTCTTC	CASSDTGSSYNEQFF
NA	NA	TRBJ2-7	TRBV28	TGTGCCAGCAGTCCCTCGTTTGTCGGCTACGAGCAGTACTTC	CASSPSFVGYEQYF
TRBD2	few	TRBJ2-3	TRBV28	TGTGCCAGCAGTTTTACAGCGGGGGTTAGCACAGATACGCAGTATTTT	CASSFTAGVSTDTQYF
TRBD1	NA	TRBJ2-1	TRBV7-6	TGTGCCAGCAGCCAAGCGGGACAGGGGGTTAATGAGCAGTTCTTC	CASSQAGQGVNEQFF
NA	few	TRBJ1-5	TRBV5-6	TGTGCCAGCAGCTTGGTGGGCAGGGAGGAGCCCCAGCATTTT	CASSLVGREEPQHF
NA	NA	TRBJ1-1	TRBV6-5	TGTGCCAGCAGTTCGGTTGTGTCGACTGAAGCTTTCTTT	CASSSVVSTEAFF
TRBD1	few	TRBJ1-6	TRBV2	TGTGCCAGCGTGGACAGGACCAATTCACCCCTCCACTTT	CASVDRTNSPLHF
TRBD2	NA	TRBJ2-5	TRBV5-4	TGTGCCAGCAGCTCCCGGACTAGCGGAAGTCAAGAGACCCAGTACTTC	CASSSRTSGSQETQYF
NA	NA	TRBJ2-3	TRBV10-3	TGTGCCATCAGTGTGCCCTCCGGGGATACGCAGTATTTT	CAISVPSGDTQYF
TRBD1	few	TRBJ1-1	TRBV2	TGTGCCAGCAGTGAACCCGGGACGCAGGGGGTAGCTTTCTTT	CASSEPGTQGVAFF
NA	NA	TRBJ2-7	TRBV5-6	TGTGCCAGCAGCTTCCCGACAGCCTACGAGCAGTACTTC	CASSFPTAYEQYF
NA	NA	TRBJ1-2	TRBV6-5	TGTGCCAGCTGGACAGCGGACTATGGCTACACCTTC	CASWTADYGYTF
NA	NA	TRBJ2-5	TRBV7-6	TGTGCCAGCAGCTTAGTAGGCGGGTTAGAGACCCAGTACTTC	CASSLVGGLETQYF
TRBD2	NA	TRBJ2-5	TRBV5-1	TGCGCCAGCAGCTTGGCCGGGACTAGCGGGGAGACCCAGTACTTC	CASSLAGTSGETQYF
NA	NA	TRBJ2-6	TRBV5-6	TGTGCCAGCAGCATTCCGGGACAATACTCTGGGGCCAACGTCCTGACTTTC	CASSIPGQYSGANVLTF
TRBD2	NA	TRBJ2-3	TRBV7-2	TGTGCCAGCAGCCCCAGGCGGGGGGGCCCTGGAGATACGCAGTATTTT	CASSPRRGGPGDTQYF
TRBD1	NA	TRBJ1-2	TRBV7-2	TGTGCCAGCAGCCCCTCTGCCGACAGGGGGGGTTCTTATGGCTACACCTTC	CASSPSADRGGSYGYTF
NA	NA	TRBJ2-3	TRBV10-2	TGCGCCAGCAGTGAGGGGACTAGCACAGATACGCAGTATTTT	CASSEGTSTDTQYF
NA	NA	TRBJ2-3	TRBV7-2	TGTGCCAGCAGCTACGCAGCGGCAGATACGCAGTATTTT	CASSYAAADTQYF
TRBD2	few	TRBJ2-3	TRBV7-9	TGTGCCAGCAGCTTAGCCTCTAGCGGGATCCTTACGAATACGCAGTATTTT	CASSLASSGILTNTQYF
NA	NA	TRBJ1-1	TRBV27	TGTGCCAGCAGTTTGAATACAGGGAGTAAAGCTTTCTTT	CASSLNTGSKAFF
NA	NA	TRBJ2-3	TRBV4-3	TGCGCCAGCAGCCAAGATATTCTGACAGGTCATACGCAGTATTTT	CASSQDILTGHTQYF